Listed here are 24 T cell receptor beta chains from one sample, sequenced in a study of spatial heterogeneity in lung cancer. Overall study findings and caveats: Higher tumor mutation counts went along with higher counts of expanded intratumoral alpha and beta TCRs.

What these receptors recognize is not known. TCRdb re-analysed the 5' RACE reads in MiXCR, keeping a single row per CDR3 protein. The table shows under 20,000 distinct CDR3 sequences, with 4.5% to 7.5% occurring only once. The sample's time point: sample taken at primary tumor resection. This specimen was lung tumor tissue, taken at surgery. The receptors were gathered from a female donor with early-stage non-small cell lung cancer.

The sample holds a few counts of this clonotype. This beta chain represents an off-target read in a library built for alpha chains; its size is of limited meaning. The chain carries TRBV11-2 and TRBJ2-2; tentatively, D is TRBD1 (6 bases). Germline V CDR1 and CDR2: SGHAT, FQNNGV. This CDR3 is built from 17 residues. V shed 0 bases and J shed 0 bases, with 11 bases lying between them. CDR3 nucleotide sequence: TGTGCCAGCAGCTTAGAGGCAGGGGCCGCGAACACCGGGGAGCTGTTTTTT. As protein: CASSLEAGAANTGELFF.

This clonotype is labeled as medium-sized. This beta chain is an off-target read within a library intended for alpha chains, so its frequency means little. The chain is built from TRBV29-1 and TRBJ1-1; 7 nucleotides match TRBD1. Germline V CDR1 and CDR2: SQVTM, ANQGSEA. CDR3 size: 13 residues. V dropped 4 bases and J dropped 0; count of bases not matched to a gene: 2. CDR3 region: CSVGGQLNTEAFF. The CDR3 bases are TGCAGCGTTGGGGGACAGTTGAACACTGAAGCTTTCTTT.

Remarks on this clonotype: This may be a read error, as it is one base from a much larger clone. This beta chain represents an off-target read in a library built for alpha chains; its size is of limited meaning. V and J are TRBV19 and TRBJ2-6; D unclear. This CDR3 has 15 residues. In germline, CDR1 is LNHDA, CDR2 SQIVND (reference sequence). CDR3 protein: CVSKTRISGANVLTF. In nucleotides, the CDR3 is TGTGTCAGTAAGACACGAATCTCTGGGGCCAACGTCCTGACTTTC. Full variable domain (outside the CDR3, taken from reference TRBV19 and TRBJ2-6): DGGITQSPKYLFRKEGQNVTLSCEQNLNHDAMYWYRQDPGQGLRLIYYSQIVNDFQKGDIAEGYSVSREKKESFPLTVTSAQKNPTAFYLCVSKTRISGANVLTFGAGSRLTVL.

This clonotype was seen ten or more times. Found in a library prepared for alpha chains, this beta chain is an off-target read, and its abundance has little meaning. The chain's CDR3 is CSEKRSDQETQYF. The CDR3, as DNA: TGCAGCGAGAAGAGGTCCGACCAAGAGACCCAGTACTTC. The rearrangement links TRBV29-1 to TRBJ2-5; D gene uncertain. The CDR3 runs 13 residues. CDR1 is SQVTM, CDR2 ANQGSEA, per germline. V was clipped by 7 bases and J by 0 bases, with 12 bases between them. Filled out from reference TRBV29-1 and TRBJ2-5, the complete variable domain reads SAVISQKPSRDICQRGTSLTIQCQVDSQVTMMFWYRQQPGQSLTLIATANQGSEATYESGFVIDKFPISRPNLTFSTLTVSNMSPEDSSIYLCSEKRSDQETQYFGPGTRLLVL.

This clonotype occurred many times. This beta chain is a stray sequence in a library constructed for alpha chains; its clone size is not meaningful. The V and J genes are TRBV20-1 and TRBJ2-3, with 13 bases that match TRBD2. The V and J ends lost 6 bases and 2 bases, in that order; junction bases with no gene match: 8. This CDR3 has 16 residues. Germline assignment: CDR1 DFQATT and CDR2 SNEGSKA (reference sequence). CDR3 region: CSANPGLAGTTDTQYF. Here the CDR3 DNA reads TGCAGTGCAAATCCGGGACTAGCGGGAACCACAGATACGCAGTATTTT.

This clonotype counts as medium-sized (0.01 to 0.1%). This beta chain slipped into a library made for alpha chains as a stray read, so its size is not meaningful. This chain joins TRBV5-4 and TRBJ2-3; maybe TRBD1 (6 bases). The germline V and J ends were trimmed by 6 bases and 4 bases, with 15 bases remaining between them. This CDR3 has 14 amino acids. Germline loops: CDR1 SGHNT, CDR2 YYREEE (reference sequence). The CDR3 here is CASTPGQGSDTQYF. For the CDR3, the DNA is TGTGCCAGCACCCCCGGGCAGGGGTCAGATACGCAGTATTTT. The full variable domain, with the rest looked up from reference TRBV5-4 and TRBJ2-3, is ETGVTQSPTHLIKTRGQQVTLRCSSQSGHNTVSWYQQALGQGPQFIFQYYREEENGRGNFPPRFSGLQFPNYSSELNVNALELDDSALYLCASTPGQGSDTQYFGPGTRLTVL.

Details on this clonotype: Because this beta chain is a stray read in a library intended to capture alpha chains, its abundance should not be given much weight. The chain has TRBV18 and TRBJ2-7, with TRBD2 matching 8 bases. This CDR3 is 14 amino acids long. The germline CDR1 and CDR2 sequences are KGHSH and LQKENI. After removal of 2 bases from V and 6 bases from J, the junction contained 6 bases not matched to a gene. DNA for the CDR3: TGTGCCAGCTCACCAGGGCGGGAGGCGGTCGAGCAGTACTTC. Translation gives CASSPGREAVEQYF.

This clonotype was recorded many times. Because the library targeted alpha chains, this beta chain is an off-target read whose size means little. The V gene is TRBV7-2, the J gene TRBJ1-5; D unresolved. There are 15 residues in the CDR3. Trimming shortened V by 1 base and J by 2 bases, and 9 bases separated the two germline ends. Germline assignment: CDR1 SGHTA and CDR2 FQGNSA. The CDR3 reads CASSLGGAGNQPQHF. CDR3 in DNA: TGTGCCAGCAGCTTAGGAGGCGCAGGCAATCAGCCCCAGCATTTT.

Ten or more counts support this clonotype. This beta chain came through as a stray read in a library set up for alpha chains, and its size says little. The V and J genes are TRBV4-1 and TRBJ1-4; D remains ambiguous. The V gene's germline CDR1 is MGHRA and CDR2 YSYEKL. This CDR3 contains 15 residues. Trimming left V 0 bases short and J 0 bases short, with 5 bases between. The CDR3 nucleotides are TGCGCCAGCAGCCAAGAAGGGACAACTAATGAAAAACTGTTTTTT. This encodes CASSQEGTTNEKLFF.

This clonotype was recorded at least ten times. This beta chain slipped into a library made for alpha chains as a stray read, so its size is not meaningful. The V and J genes are TRBV7-9 and TRBJ2-7; 10 bases map to TRBD1. This CDR3 is built from 15 residues. Per germline, CDR1 SEHNR and CDR2 FQNEAQ (reference sequence). Germline trimming cut 5 bases from V and 2 bases from J; bases unmatched to any gene: 6. The CDR3 protein is CASSRDRGNTYEQYF. The CDR3 DNA reads TGTGCCAGCAGCCGGGACAGGGGCAACACCTACGAGCAGTACTTC.

This clonotype was picked up many times. A junction boundary mismatches the germline segment, possibly from a read error. Within a library made for alpha chains, this beta chain is off target, and its count is uninformative. The chain links TRBV29-1 to TRBJ2-1, with D possibly being TRBD1 (6 bases). Per germline, CDR1 SQVTM and CDR2 ANQGSEA. The CDR3 length is 12 residues. CDR3 nucleotides: TGCAGCGTTGAAGAGTTGGGACAAGCCATTGCCTTC. This gives the protein CSVEELGQAIAF.

This clonotype was seen at least ten times. This beta chain was picked up by a library intended for alpha chains and is off target, so its count carries little meaning. J is TRBJ1-1 and V is TRBV7-9; D unclear. The CDR3 totals 15 residues. CDR1 and CDR2 (germline): SEHNR, FQNEAQ (reference sequence). V was pared by 5 bases and J by 0 bases, with 13 bases between. This chain's CDR3 is CASSLPSVMNTEAFF. As DNA, the CDR3 is TGTGCCAGCAGCCTCCCTTCCGTTATGAACACTGAAGCTTTCTTT.

This clonotype was seen more than once but under ten times. Since the library was made to target alpha chains, this beta chain is a stray read and its abundance is not meaningful. The chain employs TRBV10-1 and TRBJ1-1; 7 bases map to TRBD1. Losses at the gene ends were 0 bases for V and 11 bases for J; bases not matched to a gene: 6. CDR1 WNHNN and CDR2 SYGVQD come from the germline V gene (reference sequence). There are 13 residues in the CDR3. CDR3: CASSESEGARAFF. CDR3 DNA sequence: TGCGCCAGCAGTGAGTCCGAGGGGGCGCGGGCTTTCTTT.

The sample holds many counts of this clonotype. This beta chain appears as a stray read in a library generated for alpha chains; its size is not informative. J is TRBJ2-5 and V is TRBV15; D is perhaps TRBD1 (5 bases). Trimming left V 0 bases short and J 2 bases short, with 10 bases between. Germline V gene lookup returns CDR1 LNHNV and CDR2 YYDKDF (reference sequence). The CDR3 loop spans 15 amino acids. The CDR3 region is CATSRDPGLQETQYF. The CDR3, as DNA: TGTGCCACCAGCAGAGATCCAGGGCTACAAGAGACCCAGTACTTC.

Comments on this clonotype: This beta chain appears as a stray read in a library generated for alpha chains; its size is not informative. This sequence joins TRBV7-2 and TRBJ2-2; no reliable D call. Germline lookup yields CDR1 SGHTA and CDR2 FQGNSA. The CDR3 sequence is 15 residues long. The V and J ends lost 0 bases and 4 bases respectively, with 9 bases between them. CDR3 DNA sequence: TGTGCCAGCAGCTTAGCGCCCAGCGTCACCGGGGAGCTGTTTTTT. Protein: CASSLAPSVTGELFF.

This clonotype has a count of ten or more. The library was built for alpha chains, so this beta chain is an off-target read and its size means little. The rearrangement joins TRBV6-5 to TRBJ2-1; a possible D gene is TRBD2 (5 bases). The V gene lost 2 bases and the J gene lost 7 bases, with 12 bases spanning the gap. Germline V CDR1 and CDR2: MNHEY, SVGAGI. This CDR3 contains 14 residues. This chain's CDR3 is CASSYGELLNEQFF. In nucleotides, the CDR3 is TGTGCCAGCAGTTACGGGGAGCTCTTAAATGAGCAGTTCTTC.

This clonotype has ten or more counts. The library was designed around alpha chains, so this beta chain is a stray read whose abundance carries little weight. The J gene is TRBJ2-2, the V gene TRBV29-1, with D tentatively TRBD2 (6 bases). CDR1 SQVTM and CDR2 ANQGSEA come from the germline V gene. The V and J ends lost 3 bases and 7 bases respectively, with 6 bases between them. CDR3 length equals 11 residues. CDR3 nucleotide sequence: TGCAGCGTTGAGCGGGGCGGGGAGCTGTTTTTT. Protein: CSVERGGELFF.

This clonotype was recorded many times. Being off target in a library aimed at alpha chains, this beta chain has a size of little meaning. The chain employs TRBV29-1 and TRBJ2-7, with TRBD2 identical over 11 bases. This CDR3 spans 13 amino acids. Per the germline V gene, CDR1 is SQVTM and CDR2 is ANQGSEA. The ends lost 4 bases at V and 6 bases at J; junction bases unmatched: 5. The CDR3 region has the DNA TGCAGCGTTGTAGCGGGAGGGTCCGGCGAGCAGTACTTC. It translates to CSVVAGGSGEQYF.

This clonotype has a count of ten or more. The library was prepared for alpha chains; this beta chain is a stray read, so its frequency means little. V and J are TRBV6-1 and TRBJ2-1, with 10 positions matching TRBD2. Trimming cost V 2 bases and J 2 bases; bases outside gene matches: 3. The CDR3 is made up of 16 amino acids. The V gene's germline CDR1 is MNHNS and CDR2 SASEGT. CDR3 DNA: TGTGCCAGCAGTGAAAGGACTAGCGGCGCCTACAATGAGCAGTTCTTC. Translation: CASSERTSGAYNEQFF.

At least ten counts were recorded for this clonotype. The library was prepared for alpha chains; this beta chain is a stray read, so its frequency means little. The V and J genes are TRBV12-3 or TRBV12-4 and TRBJ1-5, with D uncertain. The CDR3 has 15 residues. V gave up 3 bases and J gave up 4 bases, with 13 bases separating them. For the CDR3, the DNA is TGTGCCAGCAGTTTGAGTTTGAGAGCGAATCAGCCCCAGCATTTT. This translates into CASSLSLRANQPQHF.

At least ten counts were recorded for this clonotype. For a library built for alpha chains, this beta chain is a stray read; little rests on its size. The chain employs TRBV7-9 and TRBJ2-5; D call uncertain. With 1 base removed from V and 7 bases from J, the gap between germline ends came to 7 bases. The V gene's germline CDR1 is SEHNR and CDR2 FQNEAQ (reference sequence). The CDR3 is made up of 12 amino acids. The CDR3 reads CASSLVGWTQYF. The CDR3 region has the DNA TGTGCCAGCAGCTTAGTTGGTTGGACCCAGTACTTC.

This clonotype was seen more than once but under ten times. A library prepared for alpha chains yielded this beta chain as an off-target read; its size is of little meaning. This sequence joins TRBV18 and TRBJ2-2; D not certain. From germline, CDR1 is KGHSH and CDR2 LQKENI. Trimming pared 2 bases from V and 3 bases from J, leaving 19 bases between. This CDR3 has 18 amino acids. The CDR3 DNA reads TGTGCCAGCTCACCAATAGCCCCGACCCCAGGCGACACCGGGGAGCTGTTTTTT. This sequence encodes CASSPIAPTPGDTGELFF.

This clonotype was picked up many times. For a library built for alpha chains, this beta chain is a stray read; little rests on its size. The chain employs TRBV10-3 and TRBJ2-1, with a tentative D call TRBD2 (6 bases). Per the germline V gene, CDR1 is ENHRY and CDR2 is SYGVKD. The CDR3 has 14 amino acids. Trimming pared 8 bases from V and 3 bases from J, leaving 14 bases between. The CDR3 nucleotides are TGTGCCATCGCGGCGAATAGCGGCTACAATGAGCAGTTCTTC. Amino acids: CAIAANSGYNEQFF.

As to this clonotype: Because the library targeted alpha chains, this beta chain is an off-target read whose size means little. J is TRBJ2-1 and V is TRBV7-3; TRBD2 matches 14 bases. This CDR3 spans 20 amino acids. Trimming removed 4 bases from V and 2 bases from J; junction bases left unmatched: 13. Germline V gives CDR1 SGHTA, CDR2 FQGTGA. In nucleotides, the CDR3 is TGTGCCAGCAGCTCTTATCCGGGACTAGCGGGAGTAGGCCCCTACAATGAGCAGTTCTTC. Translating gives CASSSYPGLAGVGPYNEQFF.